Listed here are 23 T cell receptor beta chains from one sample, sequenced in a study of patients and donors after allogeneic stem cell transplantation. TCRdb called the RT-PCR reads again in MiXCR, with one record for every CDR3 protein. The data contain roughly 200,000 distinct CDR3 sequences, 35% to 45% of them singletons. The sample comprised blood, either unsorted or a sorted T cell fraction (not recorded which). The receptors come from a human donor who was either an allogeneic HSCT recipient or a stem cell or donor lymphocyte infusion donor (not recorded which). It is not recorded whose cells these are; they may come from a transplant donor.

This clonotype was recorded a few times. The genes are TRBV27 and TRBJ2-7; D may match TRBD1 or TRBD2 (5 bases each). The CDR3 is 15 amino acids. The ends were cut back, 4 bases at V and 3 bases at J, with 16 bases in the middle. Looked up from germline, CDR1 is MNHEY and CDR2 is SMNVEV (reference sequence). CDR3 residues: CASSYRDPRGYEQYF. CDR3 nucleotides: TGTGCCAGCAGTTACCGGGACCCCCGAGGCTACGAGCAGTACTTC.

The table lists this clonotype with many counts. CDR3 DNA sequence: TGTGCCAGCAGTCCTCCCTTCGGAAACACCATATATTTT. Its translation: CASSPPFGNTIYF. This chain links TRBV3-1 with TRBJ1-3; no clear D. This CDR3 is built from 13 residues. Germline values: CDR1 LGHDT, CDR2 YNNKEL (reference sequence). Trimming stripped 6 bases from V and 4 bases from J, with 10 bases between.

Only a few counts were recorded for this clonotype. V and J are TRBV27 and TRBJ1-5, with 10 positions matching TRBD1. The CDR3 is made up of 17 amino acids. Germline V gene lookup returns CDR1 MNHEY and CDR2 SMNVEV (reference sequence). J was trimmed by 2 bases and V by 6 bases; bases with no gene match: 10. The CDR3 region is CASSPRRGTGGNQPQHF. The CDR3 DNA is TGTGCCAGCAGCCCTCGGAGGGGGACAGGGGGCAATCAGCCCCAGCATTTT.

The CDR3 nucleotides read TGCGCCAGCAGCCAGGGACAGGGACCCGCTTATCAGCCCCAGCATTTT. It specifies CASSQGQGPAYQPQHF. The J gene is TRBJ1-5, the V gene TRBV4-1; the match to TRBD1 covers 9 bases. Germline V gives CDR1 MGHRA, CDR2 YSYEKL. V lost 3 bases to trimming and J lost 5 bases; unmatched junction nucleotides: 8. The CDR3 is made up of 16 amino acids.

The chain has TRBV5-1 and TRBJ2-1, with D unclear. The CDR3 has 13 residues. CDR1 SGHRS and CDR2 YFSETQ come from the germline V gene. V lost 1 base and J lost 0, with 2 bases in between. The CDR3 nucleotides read TGCGCCAGCAGCTTGTTCTCCTACAATGAGCAGTTCTTC. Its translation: CASSLFSYNEQFF.

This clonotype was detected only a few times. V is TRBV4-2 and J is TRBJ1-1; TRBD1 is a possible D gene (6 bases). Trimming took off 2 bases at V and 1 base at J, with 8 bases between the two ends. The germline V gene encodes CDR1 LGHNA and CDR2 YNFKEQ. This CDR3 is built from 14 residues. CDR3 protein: CASSQSDRNTEAFF. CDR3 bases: TGTGCCAGCAGCCAATCGGACAGGAACACTGAAGCTTTCTTT.

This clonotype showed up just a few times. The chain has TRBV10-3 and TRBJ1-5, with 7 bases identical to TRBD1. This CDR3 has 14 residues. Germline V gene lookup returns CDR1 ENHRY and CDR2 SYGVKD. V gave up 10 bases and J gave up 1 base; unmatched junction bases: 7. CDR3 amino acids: CAKGTVGSNQPQHF. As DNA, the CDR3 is TGTGCCAAAGGGACAGTGGGAAGCAATCAGCCCCAGCATTTT.

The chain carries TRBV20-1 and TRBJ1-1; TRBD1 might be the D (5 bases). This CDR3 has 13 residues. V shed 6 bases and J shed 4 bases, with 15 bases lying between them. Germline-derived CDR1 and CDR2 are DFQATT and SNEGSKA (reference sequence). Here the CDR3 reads CSAPALGTTEAFF. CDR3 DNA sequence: TGCAGTGCCCCAGCCCTAGGGACCACTGAAGCTTTCTTT.

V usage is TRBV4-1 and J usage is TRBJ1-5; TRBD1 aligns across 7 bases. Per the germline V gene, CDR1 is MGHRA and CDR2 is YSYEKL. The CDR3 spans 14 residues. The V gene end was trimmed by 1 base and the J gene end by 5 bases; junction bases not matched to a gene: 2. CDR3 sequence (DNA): TGCGCCAGCAGCCAAGTGACAGGGTATCAGCCCCAGCATTTT. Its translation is CASSQVTGYQPQHF.

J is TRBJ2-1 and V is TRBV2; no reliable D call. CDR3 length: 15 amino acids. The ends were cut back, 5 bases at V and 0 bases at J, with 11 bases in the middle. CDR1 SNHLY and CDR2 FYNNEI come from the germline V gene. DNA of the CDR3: TGTGCCAGCAGTCCACGGCACAGCTCCTACAATGAGCAGTTCTTC. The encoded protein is CASSPRHSSYNEQFF. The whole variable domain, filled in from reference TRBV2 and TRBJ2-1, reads EPEVTQTPSHQVTQMGQEVILRCVPISNHLYFYWYRQILGQKVEFLVSFYNNEISEKSEIFDDQFSVERPDGSNFTLKIRSTKLEDSAMYFCASSPRHSSYNEQFFGPGTRLTVL.

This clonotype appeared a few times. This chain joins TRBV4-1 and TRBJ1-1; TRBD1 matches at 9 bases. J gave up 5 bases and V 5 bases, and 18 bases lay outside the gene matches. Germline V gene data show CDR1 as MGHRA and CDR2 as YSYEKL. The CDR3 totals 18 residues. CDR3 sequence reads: CASSDPVWTGVIGTEAFF. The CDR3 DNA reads TGCGCCAGCAGCGATCCGGTCTGGACAGGGGTAATTGGGACTGAAGCTTTCTTT.

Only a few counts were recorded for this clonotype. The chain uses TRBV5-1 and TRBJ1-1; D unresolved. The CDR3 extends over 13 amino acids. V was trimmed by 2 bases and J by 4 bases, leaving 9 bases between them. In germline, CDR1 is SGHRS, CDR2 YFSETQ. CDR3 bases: TGCGCCAGCAGCTTCAGGACGGGCACTGAAGCTTTCTTT. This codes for CASSFRTGTEAFF.

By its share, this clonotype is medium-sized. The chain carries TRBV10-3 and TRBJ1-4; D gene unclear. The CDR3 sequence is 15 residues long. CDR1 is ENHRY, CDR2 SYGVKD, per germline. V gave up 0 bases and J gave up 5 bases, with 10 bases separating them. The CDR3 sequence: CAISESAKENEKLFF. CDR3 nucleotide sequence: TGTGCCATCAGTGAGTCTGCGAAGGAAAATGAAAAACTGTTTTTT.

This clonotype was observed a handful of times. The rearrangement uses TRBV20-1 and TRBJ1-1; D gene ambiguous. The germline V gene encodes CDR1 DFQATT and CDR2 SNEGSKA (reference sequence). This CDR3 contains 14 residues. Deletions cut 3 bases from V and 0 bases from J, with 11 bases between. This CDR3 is CSARVGELNTEAFF. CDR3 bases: TGCAGTGCTAGGGTCGGGGAGCTGAACACTGAAGCTTTCTTT.

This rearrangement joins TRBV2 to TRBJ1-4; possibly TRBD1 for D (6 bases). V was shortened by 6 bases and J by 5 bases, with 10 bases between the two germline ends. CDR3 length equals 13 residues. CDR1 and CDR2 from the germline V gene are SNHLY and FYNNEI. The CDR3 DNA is TGTGCCAGCAGGAGGACAGAGAATGAAAAACTGTTTTTT. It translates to CASRRTENEKLFF.

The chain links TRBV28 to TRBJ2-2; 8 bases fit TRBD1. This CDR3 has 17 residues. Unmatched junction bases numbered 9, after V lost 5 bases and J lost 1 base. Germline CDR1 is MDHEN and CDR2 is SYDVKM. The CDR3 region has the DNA TGTGCCAGCAGTCTTCACCTACAGGGGGAGAACACCGGGGAGCTGTTTTTT. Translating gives CASSLHLQGENTGELFF.

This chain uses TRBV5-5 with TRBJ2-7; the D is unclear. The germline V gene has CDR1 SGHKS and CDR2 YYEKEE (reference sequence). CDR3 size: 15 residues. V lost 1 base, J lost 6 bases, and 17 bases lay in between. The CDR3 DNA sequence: TGTGCCAGCAGCTTGAACGGCCAGGTGGTTGGCGAGCAGTACTTC. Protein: CASSLNGQVVGEQYF.

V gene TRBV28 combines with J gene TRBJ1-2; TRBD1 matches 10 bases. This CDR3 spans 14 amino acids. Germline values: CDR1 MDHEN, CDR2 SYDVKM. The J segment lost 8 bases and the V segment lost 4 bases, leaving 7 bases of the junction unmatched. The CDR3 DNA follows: TGTGCCAGCAGTTCCGACAGGGGGCTGTACGGCTACACCTTC. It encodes CASSSDRGLYGYTF.

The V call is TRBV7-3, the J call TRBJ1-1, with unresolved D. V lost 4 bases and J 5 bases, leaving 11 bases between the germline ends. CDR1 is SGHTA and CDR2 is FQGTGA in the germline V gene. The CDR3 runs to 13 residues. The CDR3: CASSYAEATEAFF. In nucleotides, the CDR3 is TGTGCCAGCAGCTACGCCGAAGCGACTGAAGCTTTCTTT.

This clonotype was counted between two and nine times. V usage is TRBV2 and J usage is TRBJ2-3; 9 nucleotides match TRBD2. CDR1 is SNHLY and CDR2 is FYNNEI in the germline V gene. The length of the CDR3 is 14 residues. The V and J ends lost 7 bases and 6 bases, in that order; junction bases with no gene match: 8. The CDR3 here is CASKPSGVLDTQYF. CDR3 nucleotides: TGTGCCAGCAAGCCTAGCGGGGTATTGGATACGCAGTATTTT.

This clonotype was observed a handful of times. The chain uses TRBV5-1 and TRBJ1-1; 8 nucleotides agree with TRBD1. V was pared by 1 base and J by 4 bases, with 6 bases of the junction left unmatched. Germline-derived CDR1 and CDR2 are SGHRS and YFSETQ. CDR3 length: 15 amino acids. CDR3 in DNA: TGCGCCAGCAGCTTGAACGGACAGGGAAGCACTGAAGCTTTCTTT. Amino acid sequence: CASSLNGQGSTEAFF.

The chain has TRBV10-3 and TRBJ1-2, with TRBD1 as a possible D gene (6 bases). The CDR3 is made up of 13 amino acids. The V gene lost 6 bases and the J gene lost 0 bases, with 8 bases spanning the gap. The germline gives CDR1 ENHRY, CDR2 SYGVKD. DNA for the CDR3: TGTGCCATCAGCGGACAGACTAACTATGGCTACACCTTC. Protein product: CAISGQTNYGYTF.

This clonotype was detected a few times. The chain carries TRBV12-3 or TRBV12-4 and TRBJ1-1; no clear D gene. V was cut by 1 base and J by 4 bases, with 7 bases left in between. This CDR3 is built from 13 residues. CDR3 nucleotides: TGTGCCAGCAGTTTAGGAGGGATCACTGAAGCTTTCTTT. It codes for CASSLGGITEAFF.